Following are 19 T cell receptor beta chains from one sample sequenced in a study of cytomegalovirus exposure and HLA in healthy donors (dated by TCRdb to between 2016 and 2019). Library preparation used the immunoSEQ multiplex PCR assay. Imported from immuneACCESS, the table was reduced by TCRdb to in-frame sequences with V and J called. These copies leave out some clones; in studies compared against another copy, an unresolved V gene accounts for under half, and the cause of the remainder is not known. The sample records 47,000 or so clones, 85% to 95% of which are singletons. Over 1.3% of the sample is taken by the ten largest. The sequencing sample was made of PBMCs. These receptors were obtained from a man between 18 and 29 years old in good health and CMV-seronegative.

The chain is built from TRBV28 and TRBJ2-1; TRBD1 might be the D (5 bases). This CDR3 region has 16 residues. CDR1 is MDHEN and CDR2 is SYDVKM in the germline V gene. Trimming cost V 6 bases and J 2 bases, with 17 bases left between them. CDR3 in DNA: TGTGCCAGCAGCGCACCCACAGGTGTAACCTACAATGAGCAGTTCTTC. It is translated as CASSAPTGVTYNEQFF.

J is TRBJ2-3 and V is TRBV27, with TRBD2 as a possible D gene (6 bases). The germline V and J ends were trimmed by 0 bases and 2 bases, with 12 bases remaining between them. The CDR3 consists of 16 residues. The germline V gene has CDR1 MNHEY and CDR2 SMNVEV (reference sequence). CDR3 nucleotide sequence: TGTGCCAGCAGTTTATCCATGGGGGGATCCACAGATACGCAGTATTTT. The encoded protein is CASSLSMGGSTDTQYF.

The genes are TRBV19 and TRBJ1-4; 9 bases fit TRBD1. V trimming: 7 bases; J trimming: 7 bases; junction bases outside the gene matches: 10. The CDR3 runs 15 residues. The V gene's germline CDR1 is LNHDA and CDR2 SQIVND (reference sequence). CDR3 coding DNA: TGTGCCAGTACCTCAAGGGGACAGGGAGGTGAAAAACTGTTTTTT. Protein product: CASTSRGQGGEKLFF.

The chain has TRBV29-1 and TRBJ2-5; the D gene is possibly TRBD1 (6 bases). The germline V gene has CDR1 SQVTM and CDR2 ANQGSEA. The CDR3 is 13 residues long. The V end was cut by 6 bases, the J end by 2 bases, with 13 bases between. The CDR3 nucleotides are TGCAGCGTAGGGACACATCCTCAAGAGACCCAGTACTTC. Translation gives CSVGTHPQETQYF.

This clone was seen a single time. The chain is built from TRBV29-1 and TRBJ2-1; 8 bases line up with TRBD1. The CDR3 has 13 amino acids. Germline V gives CDR1 SQVTM, CDR2 ANQGSEA. J lost 7 bases, V lost 6 bases, and 8 bases had no gene match. The DNA for the CDR3 is TGCAGCGTCTATTCGACAGGGGCAAATGAGCAGTTCTTC. This sequence encodes CSVYSTGANEQFF.

The genes are TRBV7-8 and TRBJ2-7; D not certain. The germline CDR1 and CDR2 sequences are SGHVS and FQNEAQ. This CDR3 spans 12 amino acids. Between the trimmed V and J ends, which lost 1 base and 6 bases, there was a span of 7 bases. The CDR3 coding sequence is TGTGCCAGCAGCTTAGTAGATTTCGAGCAGTACTTC. Translating gives CASSLVDFEQYF.

The rearrangement joins TRBV6-1 to TRBJ2-3, with TRBD1 as a possible D gene (6 bases). CDR1 and CDR2 from the germline V gene are MNHNS and SASEGT. The CDR3 totals 19 residues. V shed 1 base and J shed 0 bases, with 20 bases lying between them. The CDR3, as DNA: TGTGCCAGCAGTGAAGTTTGGACAGCGAGGAGATCTAGCACAGATACGCAGTATTTT. Translated: CASSEVWTARRSSTDTQYF.

The rearrangement links TRBV5-6 to TRBJ2-3; 12 nucleotides line up with TRBD2. V shed 2 bases and J 5 bases; nucleotides not matched to a gene: 12. The germline gives CDR1 SGHDT, CDR2 YYEEEE. This CDR3 region has 18 residues. In nucleotides, the CDR3 is TGTGCCAGCAGCTTTGAACTAGCGGGAGGCCCGAGGGGAGATACGCAGTATTTT. Translating gives CASSFELAGGPRGDTQYF.

This rearrangement joins TRBV9 to TRBJ2-5; tentatively, D is TRBD2 (6 bases). The germline CDR1 and CDR2 sequences are SGDLS and YYNGEE. The CDR3 is 16 residues long. V dropped 0 bases and J dropped 5 bases, with 17 bases sitting between them. CDR3 coding DNA: TGTGCCAGCAGCGTAGCCCCGCGGGGCCCCTCGGAGACCCAGTACTTC. This translates into CASSVAPRGPSETQYF.

This chain uses TRBV5-4 with TRBJ2-3, with TRBD1 identical over 9 bases. Germline CDR1 reads SGHNT; CDR2 reads YYREEE (reference sequence). Trimming at V came to 2 bases and at J to 2 bases, leaving 3 bases not matched to a gene. The CDR3 is made up of 15 amino acids. Here the CDR3 DNA reads TGTGCCAGCAGCTTTGACAGGGGGGACACAGATACGCAGTATTTT. Its translation: CASSFDRGDTDTQYF.

V is TRBV12-2 and J is TRBJ2-4; the table's D gene call, TRBD1, was not cross checked with the DNA. TRBV12-2 is termed a pseudogene. The CDR3 runs 18 residues. The CDR3 DNA sequence: TGTGCAAGTCGCTTAGCGCTACCCAGACAGGGAGCCAAAAACATTCAGTACTTC. Amino acid sequence: CASRLALPRQGAKNIQYF.

This clone appeared once. The chain carries TRBV13 and TRBJ2-5; 8 bases line up with TRBD1. The trim removed 4 bases at V and 4 bases at J, leaving 5 bases unmatched. The germline gives CDR1 PRHDT, CDR2 FYEKMQ (reference sequence). The CDR3 covers 14 residues. CDR3 loop: CASSSEDRVETQYF. The CDR3 nucleotides are TGTGCCAGCAGCTCCGAGGACAGGGTAGAGACCCAGTACTTC. The full variable domain, its missing parts supplied by reference TRBV13 and TRBJ2-5, is AAGVIQSPRHLIKEKRETATLKCYPIPRHDTVYWYQQGPGQDPQFLISFYEKMQSDKGSIPDRFSAQQFSDYHSELNMSSLELGDSALYFCASSSEDRVETQYFGPGTRLLVL.

This clone appeared a single time. J is TRBJ1-2 and V is TRBV7-6, with TRBD1 as a possible D gene (5 bases). The CDR3 is made up of 14 amino acids. CDR1 SGHVS and CDR2 FNYEAQ come from the germline V gene. V lost 5 bases to trimming and J lost 2 bases, with 12 bases between them. The CDR3 nucleotides read TGTGCCAGCAGCCCAGGGAACCAGAACTATGGCTACACCTTC. Amino acid sequence: CASSPGNQNYGYTF.

The V and J genes are TRBV2 and TRBJ2-7; 9 bases fit TRBD1. J lost 4 bases, V lost 6 bases, and 10 bases had no gene match. The length of the CDR3 is 15 residues. Germline V gives CDR1 SNHLY, CDR2 FYNNEI. The CDR3: CASSGDWDRAYEQYF. The CDR3 DNA reads TGTGCCAGCAGCGGAGACTGGGACAGGGCTTACGAGCAGTACTTC.

The V call is TRBV15, the J call TRBJ2-2; D is uncertain. Germline lookup yields CDR1 LNHNV and CDR2 YYDKDF (reference sequence). This CDR3 comprises 13 residues. Trimming took 1 base from V and 4 from J, leaving 4 bases between them. The CDR3 DNA follows: TGTGCCACCAGCAGAGCCGGCACCGGGGAGCTGTTTTTT. Translated: CATSRAGTGELFF.

Comment on this clone: A read error may account for a junction end that differs from germline. The genes are TRBV18 and TRBJ2-7; 7 bases are a match to TRBD2. The V gene's germline CDR1 is KGHSH and CDR2 LQKENI. There are 13 residues in the CDR3. The DNA of the CDR3 is TGTGCCAGCTCACCGGCGATTGGGGAGGGTAGATCTTTC. Protein sequence: CASSPAIGEGRSF. Looking up the rest from reference TRBV18 and TRBJ2-7 gives the full variable domain: NAGVMQNPRHLVRRRGQEARLRCSPMKGHSHVYWYRQLPEEGLKFMVYLQKENIIDESGMPKERFSAEFPKEGPSILRIQQVVRGDSAAYFCASSPAIGEGRSFGPGTRLTVT.

This chain uses TRBV6-1 with TRBJ1-2; no definite D call. Trimming took 1 base from V and 2 from J, leaving 2 bases between them. The V gene's germline CDR1 is MNHNS and CDR2 SASEGT. This CDR3 region has 12 residues. The CDR3 DNA sequence: TGTGCCAGCAGTGAAGTAAACTATGGCTACACCTTC. Amino acid sequence: CASSEVNYGYTF.

The chain links TRBV29-1 to TRBJ2-7; D gene ambiguous. Germline V gene data show CDR1 as SQVTM and CDR2 as ANQGSEA. The ends were cut back, 7 bases at V and 8 bases at J, with 21 bases in the middle. The length of the CDR3 is 13 residues. In DNA, the CDR3 is TGCAGCGCCGTGCTCGGTCCCGCTCATAAGCAGTACTTC. This gives the protein CSAVLGPAHKQYF.

The chain uses TRBV27 and TRBJ2-5, with D unresolved. CDR1 is MNHEY, CDR2 SMNVEV, per germline (reference sequence). V lost 4 bases and J lost 3, with 15 bases in between. The CDR3 sequence is 15 residues long. CDR3 DNA: TGTGCCAGCAGTTCAACCCGGGTTAGCAAAGAGACCCAGTACTTC. This encodes CASSSTRVSKETQYF.